This T cell receptor beta chain derives from a study of neurological immune-mediated disorders. The cDNA was synthesized by means of template-switch 5'RACE, which was carried out with 10-nucleotide random UMIs. TCRdb re-derived calls from the 5' RACE reads in MiXCR, one entry per CDR3 protein. Among fewer than 90,000 distinct CDR3 sequences listed, 10% were seen once. This clonotype was observed at least ten times. V was clipped by 1 base and J by 5 bases, with 14 bases between them. CDR1 is MNHNY and CDR2 is SVGAGI in the germline V gene (reference sequence). The CDR3 length is 15 residues. The rearrangement links TRBV6-6 to TRBJ2-5, with D possibly being TRBD1 or TRBD2 (6 bases each). Source material: PBMCs. The sequence was collected from a man in his forties in good health. CDR3 sequence: CASSYWGADDETQYF. The CDR3 coding sequence is TGTGCCAGCAGTTACTGGGGGGCGGACGACGAGACCCAGTACTTC.